Listed below are T cell receptor beta chains from one sample, sequenced in a study of beta chain features in type 1 diabetes. Clones were read by immunoSEQ multiplex PCR, and TCRdb kept only the in-frame ones, dropping some. The data hold about 340,000 clones, with approximately 13% observed a single time. Specimen: naive CD4+ T cells from blood. These receptors all stem from a woman aged 18-30 years with type 1 diabetes. Each CDR3 is given with its conserved first and last residue. A D gene is named only where the DNA matches it firmly. Size is stated for part of the rows, as once, few or many counts, or as a class when the clone is expanded.

j_call | v_call | clone_size | d_call | cdr3_nt | cdr3_aa
TRBJ1-1 | TRBV19 | NA | TRBD1 | TGTGCCAGTAGTATCTCCATGGACAGGGGAGAAGCTTTCTTT | CASSISMDRGEAFF
TRBJ2-1 | TRBV7-9 | few | NA | TGTGCCAGCAGCCCGACTACCTACAATGAGCAGTTCTTC | CASSPTTYNEQFF
TRBJ1-3 | TRBV30 | NA | NA | TGTGCCTGGAGTATGAGCCGCTCTGGAAACACCATATATTTT | CAWSMSRSGNTIYF
TRBJ2-7 | TRBV5-1 | NA | TRBD1 | TGCGCCAGCAGCTTGGCCACAGGGGTCAACGAGCAGTACTTC | CASSLATGVNEQYF
TRBJ1-1 | TRBV5-6 | NA | NA | TGTGCCAGCAGCTTCAGTCGACAGAAAGCTTTCTTT | CASSFSRQKAFF
TRBJ1-2 | TRBV30 | many | NA | TGTGCCTGGAGTGTCGGAGAACACGGTTACACCTTC | CAWSVGEHGYTF
TRBJ1-5 | TRBV6-5 | NA | TRBD1 | TGTGCCAGCAGTCTACAGGGGGGTACAAATCAGCCCCAGCATTTT | CASSLQGGTNQPQHF
TRBJ2-1 | TRBV28 | few | TRBD2 | TGTGCCAGCTCTCGTGTGTCGGGTGGCGGGAGGACGCGGGAGCAGTTCTTC | CASSRVSGGGRTREQFF
TRBJ1-4 | TRBV29-1 | NA | TRBD1 | TGCAGCGTTGGGGACAGGTTGAATGAAAAACTGTTTTTT | CSVGDRLNEKLFF
TRBJ2-5 | TRBV2 | NA | TRBD1 | TGTGCCAGCAATCTCTCTGGGGGACAGGGTCAAGAGACCCAGTACTTC | CASNLSGGQGQETQYF
TRBJ2-6 | TRBV5-1 | few | TRBD1 | TGCGCCAGCAGCTGGGGGACAGCTCGCTCTGGGGCCAACGTCCTGACTTTC | CASSWGTARSGANVLTF
TRBJ1-1 | TRBV4-1 | few | NA | TGCGCCAGCAGCCCGACCGGGACAAAGACTGAAGCTTTCTTT | CASSPTGTKTEAFF
TRBJ2-3 | TRBV28 | NA | NA | TGTGCCAGCAGACTCACAGATACGCAGTATTTT | CASRLTDTQYF
TRBJ2-1 | TRBV5-1 | NA | NA | TGCGCCAGCAGTGGGCTAGCCCTGCACAATGAGCAGTTCTTC | CASSGLALHNEQFF
TRBJ2-5 | TRBV5-1 | NA | TRBD2 | TGCGCCAGCAGCTTCGGGAGACTAGCGGGTCGGGAGACCCAGTACTTC | CASSFGRLAGRETQYF
TRBJ1-2 | TRBV18 | NA | TRBD1 | TGTGCCAGCTCACCACCGGGACAGATAAACTATGGCTACACCTTC | CASSPPGQINYGYTF
TRBJ1-5 | TRBV30 | once | NA | TGTGCCTGGAGTGCCCCGAGGATGGGGAGGAGCAATCAGCCCCAGCATTTT | CAWSAPRMGRSNQPQHF
TRBJ2-1 | TRBV19 | few | TRBD2 | TGTGCCAGTTCAGTAGCGGGAGGGGATGAGCAGTTCTTC | CASSVAGGDEQFF
TRBJ2-1 | TRBV5-1 | few | TRBD2 | TGCGCCAGCAGACGGGAGGACTACAATGAGCAGTTCTTC | CASRREDYNEQFF
TRBJ2-1 | TRBV15 | NA | NA | TGTGCCACCAGCAGCCCCACTGGCCTGGGACTGAGCTCCTACAATGAGCAGTTCTTC | CATSSPTGLGLSSYNEQFF
TRBJ1-2 | TRBV6-5 | NA | NA | TGTGCCAGCAGTGCCATGGGGGCGTCTACCTATGGCTACACCTTC | CASSAMGASTYGYTF
TRBJ2-2 | TRBV29-1 | few | NA | TGCAGCGTTGAATTATCGGGGGAAGGCGGGGAGCTGTTTTTT | CSVELSGEGGELFF
TRBJ2-7 | TRBV6-6 | NA | NA | TGTGCCAGCAGTGCGACCAGGGACTCCTACGAGCAGTACTTC | CASSATRDSYEQYF
TRBJ2-2 | TRBV5-1 | few | TRBD2 | TGCGCCAGCAGCCCGGGACTAGCGGGATCGAACACCGGGGAGCTGTTTTTT | CASSPGLAGSNTGELFF
TRBJ2-3 | TRBV7-2 | few | NA | TGTGCCAGCAGCGCGGGTCCGACAGATACGCAGTATTTT | CASSAGPTDTQYF
TRBJ2-5 | TRBV30 | NA | NA | TGTGCCTGGACAGGGGATCAAGAGACCCAGTACTTC | CAWTGDQETQYF
TRBJ2-7 | TRBV5-1 | NA | TRBD2 | TGCGCCAGCAGCTTAGCGGGAGACTACTACGAGCAGTACTTC | CASSLAGDYYEQYF
TRBJ2-1 | TRBV5-1 | few | TRBD1 | TGCGCCAGCAGCCTGGGACAGGGGGCTATAGATGAGCAGTTCTTC | CASSLGQGAIDEQFF
TRBJ2-1 | TRBV5-1 | NA | TRBD2 | TGCGCCAGCAGCCCGACTAGCGGGAGCCACAATGAGCAGTTCTTC | CASSPTSGSHNEQFF
TRBJ1-1 | TRBV30 | few | NA | TGTGCCTGGAGTCTTTCAGGGCCCTGGCGGGCTTTCTTT | CAWSLSGPWRAFF
TRBJ2-1 | TRBV2 | few | NA | TGTGCCAGCAGTGGACAGCCGGTCAACAATGAGCAGTTCTTC | CASSGQPVNNEQFF
TRBJ1-5 | TRBV18 | NA | NA | TGTGCCAGCTCACGATCTACAGGGCAGCCCCAGCATTTT | CASSRSTGQPQHF
TRBJ2-1 | TRBV7-2 | NA | NA | TGTGCCAGCAGCTACGACTTCCGAGATGAGCAGTTCTTC | CASSYDFRDEQFF
TRBJ2-1 | TRBV9 | NA | TRBD2 | TGTGCCAGCAGCCCAAGGACTAGCGGGGACAATGAGCAGTTCTTC | CASSPRTSGDNEQFF
TRBJ2-1 | TRBV11-2 | few | NA | TGTGCCAGCAGCTTTCAGCGCGGTATTACCTACAATGAGCAGTTCTTC | CASSFQRGITYNEQFF